This passage covers 9 T cell receptor beta chains from one sample sequenced in a study of blood T cell repertoires in COVID-19. Clones were sequenced by immunoSEQ multiplex PCR, and TCRdb holds only the in-frame ones, with some missing. The table lists roughly 38,000 clones, 81% of them singletons. Source material: peripheral blood. The receptors were sampled from a man aged 35-49 years with active or convalescent COVID-19.

The chain links TRBV15 to TRBJ1-4; maybe TRBD1 (6 bases). Germline assignment: CDR1 LNHNV and CDR2 YYDKDF (reference sequence). V dropped 0 bases and J dropped 4 bases, with 12 bases sitting between them. CDR3 size: 16 residues. The CDR3: CATSRDLGAGNEKLFF. The CDR3 DNA sequence: TGTGCCACCAGCAGAGATCTGGGGGCGGGTAATGAAAAACTGTTTTTT.

This clone showed up just a few times. V is TRBV5-6 and J is TRBJ2-5; unclear D gene. Germline CDR1 and CDR2: SGHDT and YYEEEE. Trimming cost V 4 bases and J 4 bases, with 14 bases left between them. The CDR3 sequence is 14 residues long. CDR3 coding DNA: TGTGCCAGCAGCCCACAGCTAATCCGAGAGACCCAGTACTTC. It codes for CASSPQLIRETQYF.

The chain has TRBV29-1 and TRBJ1-4, with 7 bases fitting TRBD1. Trimming at V came to 6 bases and at J to 8 bases, leaving 6 bases not matched to a gene. The CDR3 is 12 amino acids. CDR1 and CDR2 from the germline V gene are SQVTM and ANQGSEA. CDR3 sequence (DNA): TGCAGCGTACGCACAGGGGTGGAAAAACTGTTTTTT. Translating gives CSVRTGVEKLFF.

The chain is built from TRBV28 and TRBJ1-4; D unresolved. This CDR3 comprises 15 residues. V lost 5 bases to trimming and J lost 5 bases, with 15 bases between them. Germline CDR1 and CDR2: MDHEN and SYDVKM. Here the CDR3 reads CASSGSRTGNEKLFF. The CDR3 nucleotides are TGTGCCAGCAGTGGGAGTAGGACCGGCAATGAAAAACTGTTTTTT.

The J gene is TRBJ2-1, the V gene TRBV4-1; D call uncertain. Germline CDR1 is MGHRA and CDR2 is YSYEKL. Trimming left V 0 bases short and J 9 bases short, with 9 bases between. The CDR3 length is 13 residues. This CDR3 reads CASSQELYGEQFF. In nucleotides, the CDR3 is TGCGCCAGCAGCCAAGAATTATACGGTGAGCAGTTCTTC.

This clone was counted at least ten times. This chain connects TRBV6-5 to TRBJ1-1; D unclear. The CDR3 extends over 13 amino acids. The V and J ends lost 0 bases and 11 bases respectively, with 13 bases between them. The V gene's germline CDR1 is MNHEY and CDR2 SVGAGI. This CDR3 is CASSYSIAARAFF. In DNA, the CDR3 is TGTGCCAGCAGTTACTCGATCGCTGCGAGGGCTTTCTTT.

This chain connects TRBV7-2 to TRBJ1-1; D is undetermined. The ends were cut back, 3 bases at V and 1 base at J, with 9 bases in the middle. The CDR3 covers 14 residues. Looked up from germline, CDR1 is SGHTA and CDR2 is FQGNSA. The CDR3 sequence: CASSLGQPNTEAFF. As DNA, the CDR3 is TGTGCCAGCAGCTTGGGCCAGCCGAACACTGAAGCTTTCTTT. Full variable domain (missing parts from reference TRBV7-2 and TRBJ1-1): GAGVSQSPSNKVTEKGKDVELRCDPISGHTALYWYRQSLGQGLEFLIYFQGNSAPDKSGLPSDRFSAERTGGSVSTLTIQRTQQEDSAVYLCASSLGQPNTEAFFGQGTRLTVV.

The chain combines TRBV28 with TRBJ2-7, with D maybe TRBD1 (5 bases). The CDR3 covers 15 residues. CDR1 is MDHEN, CDR2 SYDVKM, per germline. V lost 4 bases and J lost 2, with 15 bases in between. CDR3 loop: CASSSTGDGTYEQYF. DNA of the CDR3: TGTGCCAGCAGTTCTACAGGTGATGGCACCTACGAGCAGTACTTC.

There are a few counts of this clone. V usage is TRBV29-1 and J usage is TRBJ1-1, with D tentatively TRBD1 (6 bases). This CDR3 comprises 14 residues. The germline V gene encodes CDR1 SQVTM and CDR2 ANQGSEA. V lost 5 bases and J 4 bases, leaving 17 bases between the germline ends. CDR3 sequence (DNA): TGCAGCGTTTCAGGGGCAACCGCCTTCACTGAAGCTTTCTTT. Its translation is CSVSGATAFTEAFF. Complete variable domain (other parts from reference TRBV29-1 and TRBJ1-1): SAVISQKPSRDICQRGTSLTIQCQVDSQVTMMFWYRQQPGQSLTLIATANQGSEATYESGFVIDKFPISRPNLTFSTLTVSNMSPEDSSIYLCSVSGATAFTEAFFGQGTRLTVV.